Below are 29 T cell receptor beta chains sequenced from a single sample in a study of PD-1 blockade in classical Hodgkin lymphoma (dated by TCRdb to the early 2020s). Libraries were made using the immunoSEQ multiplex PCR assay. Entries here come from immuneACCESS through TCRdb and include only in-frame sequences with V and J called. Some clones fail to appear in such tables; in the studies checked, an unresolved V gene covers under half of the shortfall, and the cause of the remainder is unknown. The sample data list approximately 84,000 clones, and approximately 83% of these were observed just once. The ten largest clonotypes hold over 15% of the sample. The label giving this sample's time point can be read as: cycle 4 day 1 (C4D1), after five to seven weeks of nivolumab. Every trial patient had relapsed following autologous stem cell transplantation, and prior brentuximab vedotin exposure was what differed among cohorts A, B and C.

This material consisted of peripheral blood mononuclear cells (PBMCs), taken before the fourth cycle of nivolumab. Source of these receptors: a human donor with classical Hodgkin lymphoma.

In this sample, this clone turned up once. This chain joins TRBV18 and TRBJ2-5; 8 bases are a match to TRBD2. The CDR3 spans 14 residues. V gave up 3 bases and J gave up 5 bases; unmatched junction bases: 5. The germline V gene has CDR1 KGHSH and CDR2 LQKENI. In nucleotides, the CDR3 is TGTGCCAGCTCACCCCCGCGGGAGGCGGAGACCCAGTACTTC. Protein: CASSPPREAETQYF.

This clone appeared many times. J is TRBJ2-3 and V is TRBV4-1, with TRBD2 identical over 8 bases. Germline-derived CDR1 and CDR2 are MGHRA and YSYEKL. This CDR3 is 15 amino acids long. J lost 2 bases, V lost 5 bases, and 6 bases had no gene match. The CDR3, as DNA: TGCGCCAGCAGCTTGGCAGCGGGAGACACAGATACGCAGTATTTT. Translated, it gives CASSLAAGDTDTQYF.

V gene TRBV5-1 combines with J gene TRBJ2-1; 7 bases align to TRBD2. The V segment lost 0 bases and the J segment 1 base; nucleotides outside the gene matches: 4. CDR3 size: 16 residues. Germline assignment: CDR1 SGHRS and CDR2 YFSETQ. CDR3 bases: TGCGCCAGCAGCTTGGCGAGTAGCGGGTCCTACAATGAGCAGTTCTTC. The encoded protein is CASSLASSGSYNEQFF.

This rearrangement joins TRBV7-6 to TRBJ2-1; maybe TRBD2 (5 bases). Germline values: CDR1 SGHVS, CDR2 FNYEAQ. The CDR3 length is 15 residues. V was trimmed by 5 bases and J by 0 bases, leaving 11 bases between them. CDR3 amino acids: CASSHSESSYNEQFF. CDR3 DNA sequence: TGTGCCAGCAGCCATAGCGAAAGCTCCTACAATGAGCAGTTCTTC.

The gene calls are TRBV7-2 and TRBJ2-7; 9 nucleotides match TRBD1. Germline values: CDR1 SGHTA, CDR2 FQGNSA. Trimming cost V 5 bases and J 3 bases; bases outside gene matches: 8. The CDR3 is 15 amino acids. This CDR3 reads CASSPRTGVGYEQYF. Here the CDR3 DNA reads TGTGCCAGCAGCCCTCGGACAGGGGTCGGCTACGAGCAGTACTTC.

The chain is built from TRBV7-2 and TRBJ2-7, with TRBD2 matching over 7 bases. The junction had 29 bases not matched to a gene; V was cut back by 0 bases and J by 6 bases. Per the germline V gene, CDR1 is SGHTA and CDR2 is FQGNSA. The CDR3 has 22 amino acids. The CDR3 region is CASSLASRREFCAPPAPCEQYF. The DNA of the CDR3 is TGTGCCAGCAGCTTAGCATCGCGGCGGGAGTTTTGTGCACCCCCGGCGCCTTGCGAGCAGTACTTC.

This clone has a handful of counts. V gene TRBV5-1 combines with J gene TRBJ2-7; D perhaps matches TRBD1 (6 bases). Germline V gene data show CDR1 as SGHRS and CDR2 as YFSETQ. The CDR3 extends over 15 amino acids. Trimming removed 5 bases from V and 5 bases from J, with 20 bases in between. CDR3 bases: TGCGCCAGCAGTCGAGGCATGCAGGGGATAGACGAGCAGTACTTC. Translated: CASSRGMQGIDEQYF.

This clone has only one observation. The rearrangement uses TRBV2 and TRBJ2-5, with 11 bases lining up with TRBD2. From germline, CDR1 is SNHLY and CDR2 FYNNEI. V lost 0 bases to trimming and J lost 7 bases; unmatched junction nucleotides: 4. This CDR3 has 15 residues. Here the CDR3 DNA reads TGTGCCAGCAGTGAAGCCCTAGCGGGAGGAGGGACCCAGTACTTC. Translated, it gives CASSEALAGGGTQYF.

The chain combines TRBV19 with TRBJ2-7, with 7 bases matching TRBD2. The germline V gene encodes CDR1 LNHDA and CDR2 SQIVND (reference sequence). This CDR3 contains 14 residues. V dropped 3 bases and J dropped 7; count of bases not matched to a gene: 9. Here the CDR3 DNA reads TGTGCCAGTAGTATCAGCGGGGAGGTGTGGGAGCAGTACTTC. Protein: CASSISGEVWEQYF.

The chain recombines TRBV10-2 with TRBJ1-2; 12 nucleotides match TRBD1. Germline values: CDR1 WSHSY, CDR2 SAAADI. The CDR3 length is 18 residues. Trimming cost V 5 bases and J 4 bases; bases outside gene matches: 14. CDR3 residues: CASSNPGTGGSSRYGYTF. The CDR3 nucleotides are TGCGCCAGCAGTAACCCCGGGACAGGGGGCTCATCGCGCTATGGCTACACCTTC.

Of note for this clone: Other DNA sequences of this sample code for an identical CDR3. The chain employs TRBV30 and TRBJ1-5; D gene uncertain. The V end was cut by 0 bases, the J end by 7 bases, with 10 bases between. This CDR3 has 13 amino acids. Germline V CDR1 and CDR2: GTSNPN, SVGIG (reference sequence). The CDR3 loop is CAWSVSVGQPQHF. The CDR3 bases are TGTGCCTGGAGTGTATCAGTGGGGCAGCCCCAGCATTTT. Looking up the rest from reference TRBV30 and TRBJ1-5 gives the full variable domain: SQTIHQWPATLVQPVGSPLSLECTVEGTSNPNLYWYRQAAGRGLQLLFYSVGIGQISSEVPQNLSASRPQDRQFILSSKKLLLSDSGFYLCAWSVSVGQPQHFGDGTRLSIL.

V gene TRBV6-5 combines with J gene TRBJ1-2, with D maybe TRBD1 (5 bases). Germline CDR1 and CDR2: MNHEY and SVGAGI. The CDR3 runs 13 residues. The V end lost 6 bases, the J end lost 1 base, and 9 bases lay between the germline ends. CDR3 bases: TGTGCCAGCAGCCGCCAGGGTAACTATGGCTACACCTTC. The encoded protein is CASSRQGNYGYTF.

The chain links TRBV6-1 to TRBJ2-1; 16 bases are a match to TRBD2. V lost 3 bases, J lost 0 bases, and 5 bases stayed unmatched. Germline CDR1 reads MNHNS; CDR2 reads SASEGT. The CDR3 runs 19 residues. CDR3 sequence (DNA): TGTGCCAGCAGTGAGGGACTAGCGGGAGGGCGGAGCTCCTACAATGAGCAGTTCTTC. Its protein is CASSEGLAGGRSSYNEQFF.

The CDR3 loop is CASSLWGGVAYNEQFF. The CDR3 DNA reads as TGTGCCAGCAGCTTATGGGGTGGGGTCGCCTACAATGAGCAGTTCTTC. V usage is TRBV7-9 and J usage is TRBJ2-1; D unclear. The CDR3 is made up of 16 amino acids. The germline gives CDR1 SEHNR, CDR2 FQNEAQ (reference sequence). V shed 2 bases and J shed 2 bases, with 13 bases lying between them.

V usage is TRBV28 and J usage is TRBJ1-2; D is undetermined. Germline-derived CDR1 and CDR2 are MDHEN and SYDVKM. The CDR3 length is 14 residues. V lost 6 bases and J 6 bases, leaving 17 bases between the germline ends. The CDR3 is CASSSPDGLHGYTF. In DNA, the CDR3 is TGTGCCAGCAGCTCCCCCGACGGACTGCATGGCTACACCTTC.

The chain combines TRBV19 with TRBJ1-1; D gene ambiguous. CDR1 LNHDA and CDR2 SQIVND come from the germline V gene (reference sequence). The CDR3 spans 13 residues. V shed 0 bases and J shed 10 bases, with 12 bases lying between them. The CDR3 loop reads CASSIDRSQRAFF. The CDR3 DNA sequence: TGTGCCAGTAGTATAGATCGAAGTCAAAGAGCTTTCTTT.

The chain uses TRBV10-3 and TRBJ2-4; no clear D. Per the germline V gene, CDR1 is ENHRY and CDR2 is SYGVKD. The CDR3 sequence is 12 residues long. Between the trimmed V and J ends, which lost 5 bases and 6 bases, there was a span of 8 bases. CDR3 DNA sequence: TGTGCCATCAGTCCGGAACTAAACATTCAGTACTTC. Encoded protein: CAISPELNIQYF.

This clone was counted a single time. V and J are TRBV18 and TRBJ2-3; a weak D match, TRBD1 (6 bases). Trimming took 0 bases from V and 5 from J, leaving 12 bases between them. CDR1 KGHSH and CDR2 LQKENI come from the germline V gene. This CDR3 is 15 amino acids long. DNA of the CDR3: TGTGCCAGCTCACCACCGGGACATATAGTAGATACGCAGTATTTT. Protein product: CASSPPGHIVDTQYF.

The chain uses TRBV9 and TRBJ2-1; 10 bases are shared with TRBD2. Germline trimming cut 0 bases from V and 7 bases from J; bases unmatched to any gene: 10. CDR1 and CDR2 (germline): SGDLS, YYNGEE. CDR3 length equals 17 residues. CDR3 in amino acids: CASSVDPLAGAVNEQFF. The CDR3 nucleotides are TGTGCCAGCAGCGTAGATCCCCTAGCGGGAGCTGTAAATGAGCAGTTCTTC.

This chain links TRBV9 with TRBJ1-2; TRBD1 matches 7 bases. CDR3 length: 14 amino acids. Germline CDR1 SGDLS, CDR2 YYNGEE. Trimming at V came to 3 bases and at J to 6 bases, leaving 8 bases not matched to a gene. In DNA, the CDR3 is TGTGCCAGCAGCGCAAATCAGGGGGAGAATGGCTACACCTTC. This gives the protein CASSANQGENGYTF.

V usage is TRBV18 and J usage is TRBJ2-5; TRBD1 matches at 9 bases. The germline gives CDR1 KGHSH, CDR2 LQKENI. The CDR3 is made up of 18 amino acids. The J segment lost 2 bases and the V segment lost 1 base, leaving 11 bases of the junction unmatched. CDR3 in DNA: TGTGCCAGCTCACCACGTGGGACAGGGTCCTCGTTACAAGAGACCCAGTACTTC. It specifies CASSPRGTGSSLQETQYF.

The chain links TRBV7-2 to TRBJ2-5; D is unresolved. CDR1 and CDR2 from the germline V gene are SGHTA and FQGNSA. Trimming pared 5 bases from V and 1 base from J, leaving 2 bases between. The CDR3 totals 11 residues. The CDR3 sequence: CASSPQETQYF. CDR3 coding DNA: TGTGCCAGCAGCCCCCAAGAGACCCAGTACTTC.

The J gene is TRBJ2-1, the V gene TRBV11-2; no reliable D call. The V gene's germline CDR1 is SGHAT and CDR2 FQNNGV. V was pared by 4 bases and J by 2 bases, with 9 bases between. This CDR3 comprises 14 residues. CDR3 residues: CASSSQGTYNEQFF. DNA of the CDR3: TGTGCCAGCAGCTCGCAAGGCACCTACAATGAGCAGTTCTTC.

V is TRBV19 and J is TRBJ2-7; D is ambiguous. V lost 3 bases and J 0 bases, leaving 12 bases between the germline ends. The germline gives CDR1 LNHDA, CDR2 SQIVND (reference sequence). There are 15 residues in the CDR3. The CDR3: CASSIGKGGSYEQYF. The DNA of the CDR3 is TGTGCCAGTAGTATTGGGAAGGGCGGCTCCTACGAGCAGTACTTC. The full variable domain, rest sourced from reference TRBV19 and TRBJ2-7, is DGGITQSPKYLFRKEGQNVTLSCEQNLNHDAMYWYRQDPGQGLRLIYYSQIVNDFQKGDIAEGYSVSREKKESFPLTVTSAQKNPTAFYLCASSIGKGGSYEQYFGPGTRLTVT.

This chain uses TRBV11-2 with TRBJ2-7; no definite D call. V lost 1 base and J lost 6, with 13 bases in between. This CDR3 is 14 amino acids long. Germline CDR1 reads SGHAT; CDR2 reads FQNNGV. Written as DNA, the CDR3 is TGTGCCAGCAGCTTAGCGGGTATCCAGCCCGAGCAGTACTTC. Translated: CASSLAGIQPEQYF.

CDR3 DNA: TGCGCCAGCAATGCCCAGACTAGCGGGAGTTCCTACGAGCAGTACTTC. Its translation is CASNAQTSGSSYEQYF. V usage is TRBV5-1 and J usage is TRBJ2-7; 12 nucleotides match TRBD2. CDR1 SGHRS and CDR2 YFSETQ come from the germline V gene. With V trimmed by 6 bases and J by 1 base, 8 bases remained unmatched. This CDR3 is 16 amino acids long.

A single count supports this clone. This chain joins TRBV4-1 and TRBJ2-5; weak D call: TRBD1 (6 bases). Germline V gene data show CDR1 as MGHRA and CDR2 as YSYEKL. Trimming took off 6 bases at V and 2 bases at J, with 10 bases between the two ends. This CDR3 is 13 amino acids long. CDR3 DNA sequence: TGCGCCAGCAGTTGGACAGAACAAGAGACCCAGTACTTC. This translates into CASSWTEQETQYF.

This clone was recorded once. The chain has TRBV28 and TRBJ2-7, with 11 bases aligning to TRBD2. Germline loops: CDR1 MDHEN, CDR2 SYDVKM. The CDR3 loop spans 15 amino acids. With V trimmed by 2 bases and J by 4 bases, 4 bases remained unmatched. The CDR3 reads CASSLPGTSGYEQYF. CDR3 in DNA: TGTGCCAGCAGTTTACCCGGGACTAGCGGATACGAGCAGTACTTC. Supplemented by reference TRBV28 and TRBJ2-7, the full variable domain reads DVKVTQSSRYLVKRTGEKVFLECVQDMDHENMFWYRQDPGLGLRLIYFSYDVKMKEKGDIPEGYSVSREKKERFSLILESASTNQTSMYLCASSLPGTSGYEQYFGPGTRLTVT.

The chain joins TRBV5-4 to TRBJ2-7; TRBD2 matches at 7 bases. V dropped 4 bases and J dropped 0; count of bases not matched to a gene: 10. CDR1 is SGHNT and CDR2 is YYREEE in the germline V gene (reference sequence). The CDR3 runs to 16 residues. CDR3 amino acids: CASSPPGTTASYEQYF. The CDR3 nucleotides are TGTGCCAGCAGCCCCCCCGGGACTACCGCCTCCTACGAGCAGTACTTC.